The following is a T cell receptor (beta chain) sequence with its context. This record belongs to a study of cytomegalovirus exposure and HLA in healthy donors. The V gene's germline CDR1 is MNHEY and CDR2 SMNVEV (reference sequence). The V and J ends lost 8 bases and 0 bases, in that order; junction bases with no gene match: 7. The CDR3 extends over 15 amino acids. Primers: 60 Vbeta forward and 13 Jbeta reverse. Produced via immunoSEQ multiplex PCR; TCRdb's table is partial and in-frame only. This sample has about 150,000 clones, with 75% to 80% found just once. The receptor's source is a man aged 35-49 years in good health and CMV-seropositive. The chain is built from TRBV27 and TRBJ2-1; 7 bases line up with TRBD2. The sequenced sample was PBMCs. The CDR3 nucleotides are TGTGCCAGCCTAAGGGGCGGGAGCTCCTACAATGAGCAGTTCTTC. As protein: CASLRGGSSYNEQFF.